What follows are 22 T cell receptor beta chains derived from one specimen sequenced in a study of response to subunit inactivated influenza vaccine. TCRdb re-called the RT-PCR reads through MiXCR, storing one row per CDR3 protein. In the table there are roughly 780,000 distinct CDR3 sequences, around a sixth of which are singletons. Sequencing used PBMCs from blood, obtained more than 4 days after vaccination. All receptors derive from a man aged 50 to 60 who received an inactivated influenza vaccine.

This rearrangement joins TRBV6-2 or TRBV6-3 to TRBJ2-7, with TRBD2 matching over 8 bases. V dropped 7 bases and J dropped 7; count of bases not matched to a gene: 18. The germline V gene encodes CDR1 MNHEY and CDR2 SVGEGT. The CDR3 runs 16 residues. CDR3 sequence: CASTLSGRGVQKEQYF. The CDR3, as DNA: TGTGCCAGCACTCTCTCGGGGCGGGGGGTCCAGAAGGAGCAGTACTTC.

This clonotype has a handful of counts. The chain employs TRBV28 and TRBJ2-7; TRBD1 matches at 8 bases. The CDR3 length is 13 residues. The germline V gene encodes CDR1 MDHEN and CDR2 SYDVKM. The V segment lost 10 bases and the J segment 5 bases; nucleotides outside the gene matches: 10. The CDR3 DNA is TGTGCCATCGAACCAGGACAGGGCGACGAGCAGTACTTC. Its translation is CAIEPGQGDEQYF. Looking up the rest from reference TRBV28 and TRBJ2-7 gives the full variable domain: DVKVTQSSRYLVKRTGEKVFLECVQDMDHENMFWYRQDPGLGLRLIYFSYDVKMKEKGDIPEGYSVSREKKERFSLILESASTNQTSMYLCAIEPGQGDEQYFGPGTRLTVT.

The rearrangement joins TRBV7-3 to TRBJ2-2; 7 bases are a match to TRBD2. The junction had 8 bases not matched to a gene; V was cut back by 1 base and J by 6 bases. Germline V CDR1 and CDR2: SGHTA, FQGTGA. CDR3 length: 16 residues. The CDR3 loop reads CASSLNLAGDAGELFF. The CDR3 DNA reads TGTGCCAGCAGCTTAAACTTGGCGGGAGACGCCGGGGAGCTGTTTTTT. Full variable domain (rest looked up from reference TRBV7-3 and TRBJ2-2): GAGVSQTPSNKVTEKGKYVELRCDPISGHTALYWYRQSLGQGPEFLIYFQGTGAADDSGLPNDRFFAVRPEGSVSTLKIQRTERGDSAVYLCASSLNLAGDAGELFFGEGSRLTVL.

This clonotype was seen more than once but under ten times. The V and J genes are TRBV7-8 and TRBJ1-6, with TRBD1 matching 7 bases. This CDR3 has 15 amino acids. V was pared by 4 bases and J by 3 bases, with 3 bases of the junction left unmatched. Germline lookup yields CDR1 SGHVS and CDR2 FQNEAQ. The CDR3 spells CASSSRTGYNSPLHF. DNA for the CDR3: TGTGCCAGCAGCTCGAGGACAGGCTATAATTCACCCCTCCACTTT.

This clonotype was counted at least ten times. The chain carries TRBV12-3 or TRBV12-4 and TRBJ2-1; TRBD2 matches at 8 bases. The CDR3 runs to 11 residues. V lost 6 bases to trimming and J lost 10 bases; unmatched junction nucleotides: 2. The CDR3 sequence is CASSGLAEQFF. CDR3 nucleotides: TGTGCCAGCAGCGGACTAGCCGAGCAGTTCTTC.

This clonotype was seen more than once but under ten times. CDR3 DNA sequence: TGCAGCGCCCGTTTAGAAGGGTCTCAAGAGACCCAGTACTTC. It translates to CSARLEGSQETQYF. The chain has TRBV29-1 and TRBJ2-5; D is undetermined. The germline V and J ends were trimmed by 7 bases and 2 bases, with 17 bases remaining between them. Germline CDR1 reads SQVTM; CDR2 reads ANQGSEA. The CDR3 runs to 14 residues.

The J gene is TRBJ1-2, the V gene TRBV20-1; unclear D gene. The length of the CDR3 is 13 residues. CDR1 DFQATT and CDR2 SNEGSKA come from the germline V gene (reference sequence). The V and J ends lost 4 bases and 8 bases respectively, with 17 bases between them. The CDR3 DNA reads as TGCAGTGCTATTTGGGTGCCCTTTAAGGGCTACACCTTC. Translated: CSAIWVPFKGYTF.

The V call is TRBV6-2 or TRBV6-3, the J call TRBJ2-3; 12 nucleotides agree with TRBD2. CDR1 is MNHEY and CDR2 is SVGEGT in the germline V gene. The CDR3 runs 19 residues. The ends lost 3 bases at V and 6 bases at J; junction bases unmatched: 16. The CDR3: CASSYPRGLAGSFLDTQYF. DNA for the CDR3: TGTGCCAGCAGTTATCCTCGCGGACTAGCGGGATCTTTCTTGGATACGCAGTATTTT.

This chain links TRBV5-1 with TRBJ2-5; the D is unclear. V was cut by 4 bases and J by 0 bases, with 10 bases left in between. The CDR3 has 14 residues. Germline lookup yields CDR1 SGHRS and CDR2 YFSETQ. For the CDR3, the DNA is TGCGCCAGCAGCGTGGACGGGTACCAAGAGACCCAGTACTTC. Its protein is CASSVDGYQETQYF.

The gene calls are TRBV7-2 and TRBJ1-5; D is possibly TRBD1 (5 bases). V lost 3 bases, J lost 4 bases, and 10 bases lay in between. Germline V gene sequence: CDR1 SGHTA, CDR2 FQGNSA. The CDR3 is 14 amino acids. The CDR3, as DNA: TGTGCCAGCAGCTTTGACAGCAGTAATCAGCCCCAGCATTTT. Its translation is CASSFDSSNQPQHF. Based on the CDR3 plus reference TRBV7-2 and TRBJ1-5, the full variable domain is GAGVSQSPSNKVTEKGKDVELRCDPISGHTALYWYRQSLGQGLEFLIYFQGNSAPDKSGLPSDRFSAERTGGSVSTLTIQRTQQEDSAVYLCASSFDSSNQPQHFGDGTRLSIL.

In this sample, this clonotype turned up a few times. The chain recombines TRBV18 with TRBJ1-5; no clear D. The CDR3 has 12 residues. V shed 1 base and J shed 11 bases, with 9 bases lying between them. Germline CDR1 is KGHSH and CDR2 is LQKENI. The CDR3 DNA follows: TGTGCCAGCTCACCACTGGACGGCGCCCAGCATTTT. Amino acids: CASSPLDGAQHF.

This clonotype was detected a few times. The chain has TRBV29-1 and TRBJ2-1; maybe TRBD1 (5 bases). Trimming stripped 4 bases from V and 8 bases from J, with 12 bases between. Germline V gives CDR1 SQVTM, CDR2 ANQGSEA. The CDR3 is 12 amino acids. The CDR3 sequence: CSVGQGAYEQFF. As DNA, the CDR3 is TGCAGCGTTGGTCAAGGGGCATATGAGCAGTTCTTC.

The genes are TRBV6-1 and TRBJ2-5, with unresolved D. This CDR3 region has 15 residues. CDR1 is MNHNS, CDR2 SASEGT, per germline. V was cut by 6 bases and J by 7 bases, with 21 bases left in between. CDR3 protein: CASRLNRVLSGTQYF. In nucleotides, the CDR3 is TGTGCCAGCAGACTTAATAGGGTCTTAAGTGGGACCCAGTACTTC.

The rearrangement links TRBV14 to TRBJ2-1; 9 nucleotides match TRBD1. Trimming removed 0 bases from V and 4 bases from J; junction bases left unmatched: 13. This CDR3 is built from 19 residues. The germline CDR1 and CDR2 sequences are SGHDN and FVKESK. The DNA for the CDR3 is TGTGCCAGCAGCCAAGATTTCTTGGACAGGGGATTAGGGTACAATGAGCAGTTCTTC. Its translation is CASSQDFLDRGLGYNEQFF.

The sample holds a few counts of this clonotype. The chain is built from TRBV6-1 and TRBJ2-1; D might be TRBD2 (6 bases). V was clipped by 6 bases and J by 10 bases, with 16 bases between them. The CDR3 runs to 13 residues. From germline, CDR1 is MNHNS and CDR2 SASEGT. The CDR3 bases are TGTGCCAGCAGAAGGACTACCCTGGAGGAGCAGTTCTTC. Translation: CASRRTTLEEQFF.

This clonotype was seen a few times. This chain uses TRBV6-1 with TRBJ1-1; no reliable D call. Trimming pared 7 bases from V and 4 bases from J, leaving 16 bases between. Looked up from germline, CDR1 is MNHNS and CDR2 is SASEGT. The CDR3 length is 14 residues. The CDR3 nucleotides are TGTGCCAGCAATCTCCTTTTAGGAGGCACTGAAGCTTTCTTT. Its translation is CASNLLLGGTEAFF.

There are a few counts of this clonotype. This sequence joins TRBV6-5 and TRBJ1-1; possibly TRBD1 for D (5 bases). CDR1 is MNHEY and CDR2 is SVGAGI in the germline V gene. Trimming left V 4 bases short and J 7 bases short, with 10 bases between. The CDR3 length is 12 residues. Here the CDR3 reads CASSSNRNEAFF. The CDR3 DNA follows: TGTGCCAGCAGTTCTAACAGGAATGAAGCTTTCTTT.

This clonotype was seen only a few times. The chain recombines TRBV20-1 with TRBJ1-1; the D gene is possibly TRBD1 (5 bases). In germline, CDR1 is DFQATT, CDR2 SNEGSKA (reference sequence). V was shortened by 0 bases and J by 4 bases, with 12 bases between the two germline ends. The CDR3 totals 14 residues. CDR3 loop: CSARDFRGGTEAFF. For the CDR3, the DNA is TGCAGTGCTAGAGATTTTAGGGGCGGCACTGAAGCTTTCTTT.

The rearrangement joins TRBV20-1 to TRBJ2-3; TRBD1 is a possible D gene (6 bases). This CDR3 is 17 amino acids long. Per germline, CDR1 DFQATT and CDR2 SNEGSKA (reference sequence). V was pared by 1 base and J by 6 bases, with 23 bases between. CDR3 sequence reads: CSARGPTPGPRGDTQYF. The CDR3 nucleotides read TGCAGTGCTAGAGGCCCAACCCCGGGACCAAGGGGGGATACGCAGTATTTT.

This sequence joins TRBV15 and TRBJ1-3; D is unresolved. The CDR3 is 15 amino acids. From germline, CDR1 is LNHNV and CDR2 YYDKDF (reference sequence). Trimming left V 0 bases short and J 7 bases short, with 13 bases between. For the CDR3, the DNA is TGTGCCACCAGCAGAGATACCAACAGCTGGAACACCATATATTTT. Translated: CATSRDTNSWNTIYF. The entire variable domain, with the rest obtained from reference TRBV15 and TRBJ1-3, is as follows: DAMVIQNPRYQVTQFGKPVTLSCSQTLNHNVMYWYQQKSSQAPKLLFHYYDKDFNNEADTPDNFQSRRPNTSFCFLDIRSPGLGDTAMYLCATSRDTNSWNTIYFGEGSWLTVV.

The CDR3 coding sequence is TGCGCCAGCAGCCAAGATAGGGGCGGTCATGGCAATGAGCAGTTCTTC. This sequence encodes CASSQDRGGHGNEQFF. The chain carries TRBV4-1 and TRBJ2-1; a weak D match, TRBD1 (5 bases). The V and J ends lost 0 bases and 6 bases respectively, with 15 bases between them. The CDR3 length is 16 residues. CDR1 is MGHRA, CDR2 YSYEKL, per germline.

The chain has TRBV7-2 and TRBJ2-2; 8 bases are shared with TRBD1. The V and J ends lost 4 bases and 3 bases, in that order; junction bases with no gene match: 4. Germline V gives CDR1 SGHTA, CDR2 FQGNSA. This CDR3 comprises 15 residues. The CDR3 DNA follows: TGTGCCAGCAGCTCGACAGGGGTTGACACCGGGGAGCTGTTTTTT. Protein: CASSSTGVDTGELFF.